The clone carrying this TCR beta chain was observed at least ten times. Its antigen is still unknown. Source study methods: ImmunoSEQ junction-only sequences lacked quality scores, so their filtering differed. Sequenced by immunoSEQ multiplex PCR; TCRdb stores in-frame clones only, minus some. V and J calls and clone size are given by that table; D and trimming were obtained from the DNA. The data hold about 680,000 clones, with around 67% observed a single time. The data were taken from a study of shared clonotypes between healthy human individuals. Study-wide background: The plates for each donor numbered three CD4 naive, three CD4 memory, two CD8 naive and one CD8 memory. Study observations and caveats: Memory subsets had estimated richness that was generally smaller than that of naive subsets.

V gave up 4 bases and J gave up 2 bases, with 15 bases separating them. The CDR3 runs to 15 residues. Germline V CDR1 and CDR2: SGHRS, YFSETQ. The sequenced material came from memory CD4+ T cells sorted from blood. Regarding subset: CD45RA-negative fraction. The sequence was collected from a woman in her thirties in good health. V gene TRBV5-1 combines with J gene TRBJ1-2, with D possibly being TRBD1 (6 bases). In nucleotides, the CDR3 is TGCGCCAGCAGCCCCGGACAGAACAAAAACTATGGCTACACCTTC. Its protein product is CASSPGQNKNYGYTF.